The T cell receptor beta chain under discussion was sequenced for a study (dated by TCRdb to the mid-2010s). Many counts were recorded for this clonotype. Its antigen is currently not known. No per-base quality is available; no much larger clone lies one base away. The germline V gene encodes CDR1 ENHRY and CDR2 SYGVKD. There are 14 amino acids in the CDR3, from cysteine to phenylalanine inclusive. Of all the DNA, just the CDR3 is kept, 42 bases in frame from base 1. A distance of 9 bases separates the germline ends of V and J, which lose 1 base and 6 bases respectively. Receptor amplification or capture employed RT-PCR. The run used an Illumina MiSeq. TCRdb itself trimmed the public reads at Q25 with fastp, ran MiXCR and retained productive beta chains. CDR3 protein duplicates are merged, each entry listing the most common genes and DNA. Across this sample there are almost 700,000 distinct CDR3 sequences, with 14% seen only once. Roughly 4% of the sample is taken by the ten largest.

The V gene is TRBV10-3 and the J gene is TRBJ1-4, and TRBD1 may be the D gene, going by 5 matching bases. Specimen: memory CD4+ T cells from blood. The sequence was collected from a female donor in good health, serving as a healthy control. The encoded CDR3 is CAISEWGGDEKLFF. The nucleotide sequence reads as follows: TGTGCCATCAGTGAGTGGGGCGGGGATGAAAAACTGTTTTTT.